This is a list of T cell receptor beta chains from one sample in a study of blood T cell repertoires in COVID-19. Clones were sequenced by immunoSEQ multiplex PCR, and TCRdb holds only the in-frame ones, with some missing. The repertoire holds approximately 400,000 clones, with around 89% as singletons. The sequenced sample was PBMCs or T cells enriched from blood (not recorded which). All receptors come from a woman under 30 who had recovered from COVID-19. CDR3s include the opening cysteine and the closing phenylalanine or tryptophan. Each record gives: J gene, V gene, clone size, D gene, CDR3 protein, CDR3 DNA. D genes are given only for firm matches. A row's size may be missing; if present it is once, few, many or a size class.

TRBJ1-5,TRBV30,NA,TRBD1,CAWSPRGRSRPQHF,TGTGCCTGGAGTCCCAGGGGGAGAAGCAGGCCCCAGCATTTT
TRBJ1-3,TRBV19,once,NA,CASREQSSGNTIYF,TGTGCCAGTAGGGAACAGAGCTCTGGAAACACCATATATTTT
TRBJ1-5,TRBV5-6,NA,NA,CASSLQGGQPQHF,TGTGCCAGCAGCTTGCAGGGCGGTCAGCCCCAGCATTTT
TRBJ2-1,TRBV24-1,NA,NA,CATSDLPGGFAGLDNEQFF,TGTGCCACCAGTGATTTGCCCGGAGGATTTGCAGGACTTGACAATGAGCAGTTCTTC
TRBJ1-4,TRBV25-1,NA,NA,CASSPQGRRLELFF,TGTGCCAGCAGCCCTCAGGGGAGACGGTTGGAACTGTTTTTT
TRBJ1-4,TRBV9,once,NA,CASSGTVNNEKLFF,TGTGCCAGCAGCGGGACAGTCAATAATGAAAAACTGTTTTTT
TRBJ2-2,TRBV19,NA,NA,CASSSRVMANTGELFF,TGTGCCAGTAGTTCCAGGGTCATGGCGAACACCGGGGAGCTGTTTTTT
TRBJ2-2,TRBV5-1,NA,NA,CASSPGTKGGELFF,TGCGCCAGCAGCCCCGGGACAAAGGGCGGGGAGCTGTTTTTT
TRBJ2-3,TRBV11-2,NA,TRBD2,CASRGVRGGLGDTQYF,TGTGCCAGCAGAGGGGTGAGGGGAGGGCTCGGGGATACGCAGTATTTT
TRBJ2-5,TRBV5-4,NA,TRBD2,CASRGGGPWGETQYF,TGTGCCAGCAGAGGCGGGGGGCCCTGGGGAGAGACCCAGTACTTC
TRBJ1-1,TRBV4-1,NA,NA,CASSPTPSGTEAFF,TGCGCCAGCAGCCCGACCCCGTCGGGCACTGAAGCTTTCTTT
TRBJ1-2,TRBV12-5,NA,NA,CASGLAAGAAGGYTF,TGTGCTAGTGGTTTGGCAGCAGGCGCTGCGGGGGGCTACACCTTC
TRBJ1-4,TRBV7-9,NA,NA,CASSLARQVGEKLFF,TGTGCCAGCAGCTTAGCCAGACAGGTCGGTGAAAAACTGTTTTTT
TRBJ1-5,TRBV28,NA,TRBD1,CASRQRQGPFQPQHF,TGTGCCAGCAGACAAAGACAGGGGCCTTTTCAGCCCCAGCATTTT
TRBJ1-1,TRBV7-2,NA,NA,CASNPQGLTAEAFF,TGTGCCAGCAACCCTCAGGGGCTCACCGCTGAAGCTTTCTTT
TRBJ1-1,TRBV12-3/TRBV12-4,NA,TRBD1,CASSSQGWTEAFF,TGTGCCAGCAGTTCACAGGGGTGGACTGAAGCTTTCTTT
TRBJ1-1,TRBV4-2,few,NA,CASSQDPAQGMNTEAFF,TGTGCCAGCAGCCAAGATCCGGCGCAGGGTATGAACACTGAAGCTTTCTTT
TRBJ2-3,TRBV10-1,NA,TRBD1,CASSDRQGVSMDTQYF,TGCGCCAGCAGTGATAGACAGGGTGTCTCAATGGATACGCAGTATTTT
TRBJ1-5,TRBV27,once,NA,CASSLQGQPQHF,TGTGCCAGCAGTCTCCAGGGTCAGCCCCAGCATTTT
TRBJ2-3,TRBV18,NA,NA,CASSMATDTQYF,TGTGCCAGCTCCATGGCAACGGATACGCAGTATTTT
TRBJ2-1,TRBV7-7,NA,NA,CASSLEAGGLSSYNEQFF,TGTGCTAGCAGCTTAGAGGCAGGGGGGTTAAGCTCCTACAATGAGCAGTTCTTC
TRBJ1-3,TRBV3-1/TRBV3-2,NA,NA,CASSQGQVVGAPIYF,TGTGCCAGCAGCCAAGGACAGGTCGTGGGGGCCCCCATATATTTT
TRBJ2-1,TRBV30,once,NA,CAWSVSVRGNEQFF,TGTGCCTGGAGTGTGAGCGTAAGGGGCAATGAGCAGTTCTTC
TRBJ1-2,TRBV5-4,few,NA,CASSTAGFGPEARSYGYTF,TGTGCCAGCAGTACGGCGGGGTTCGGTCCTGAAGCGAGGTCCTATGGCTACACCTTC
TRBJ2-7,TRBV7-9,NA,NA,CASSLAGGYEQYF,TGTGCCAGCAGCTTAGCGGGGGGCTACGAGCAGTACTTC
TRBJ1-2,TRBV3-1/TRBV3-2,NA,TRBD1,CASSQDITGTGYYGYTF,TGTGCCAGCAGCCAAGATATTACCGGGACAGGGTACTATGGCTACACCTTC
TRBJ1-2,TRBV6-1,once,NA,CASSESVVGGHVNYRNGYTF,TGTGCCAGCAGTGAATCTGTGGTGGGGGGGCATGTCAACTATCGGAATGGCTACACCTTC
TRBJ1-1,TRBV4-1,NA,TRBD1,CASSLRTGNTEAFF,TGCGCCAGCAGCCTAAGGACAGGGAACACTGAAGCTTTCTTT
TRBJ1-6,TRBV2,NA,NA,CASSESDNSPLHF,TGTGCCAGCAGTGAAAGCGATAATTCACCCCTCCACTTT
TRBJ2-3,TRBV18,NA,NA,CASSPLQTSTDTQYF,TGTGCCAGCTCACCACTCCAGACTAGCACAGATACGCAGTATTTT
TRBJ1-5,TRBV5-8,NA,NA,CASSLIANNQPQHF,TGTGCCAGCAGCTTGATAGCTAACAATCAGCCCCAGCATTTT
TRBJ1-5,TRBV6-2/TRBV6-3,NA,TRBD1,CASSPGQGVQPQHF,TGTGCCAGCAGCCCGGGACAGGGGGTTCAGCCCCAGCATTTT